This section outlines one T cell receptor beta chain sequence together with its context. The data were obtained in a study of blood T cell repertoires in COVID-19. Overall study context: Both acute and convalescent COVID-19 samples were obtained from the United States, Italy and Spain.

This CDR3 spans 15 amino acids. V lost 5 bases, J lost 3 bases, and 17 bases lay in between. Germline CDR1 and CDR2: MDHEN and SYDVKM. Produced via immunoSEQ multiplex PCR; TCRdb's table is partial and in-frame only. The sample consists of about 100,000 clones, roughly 88% of them appearing once. V and J are TRBV28 and TRBJ2-7; possible D gene TRBD1, 6 bases. The source is a woman between 55 and 75 years old with acute or convalescent COVID-19. The sequencing input was peripheral blood. CDR3 sequence: CASSPHTTGYYEQYF. CDR3 in DNA: TGTGCCAGCAGTCCTCACACGACAGGTTACTACGAGCAGTACTTC.